The T cell receptor (beta chain) under discussion was sequenced for a study of shared clonotypes between healthy human individuals. Study summary: The study used three CD4 naive, three CD4 memory, two CD8 naive and one CD8 memory plate per donor.

The CDR3 contains 12 residues. Trimming stripped 5 bases from V and 6 bases from J, with 10 bases between. Germline V lookup: CDR1 MNHEY, CDR2 SVGAGI. Some clones are missing from TCRdb's copy, which holds only in-frame ones; the method was immunoSEQ multiplex PCR. The table includes fewer than 1 million clones, approximately 97% detected once. Naive CD8 cells, CD45RO-negative and positively selected for CCR7, excluded terminally differentiated effector memory CD45RA+ cells. Note on this clone: The antigen remains unidentified.

Study results and limitations: Some naive CD4 clonotypes, about 5%, turned up in common across a handful of donors.

Input material: naive CD8+ T cells sorted from blood. The J gene is TRBJ1-1, the V gene TRBV6-5; possible D gene TRBD1, 5 bases. This TCR derives from a man aged 30 to 39 in good health. The CDR3 reads CASSPRGSEAFF. The CDR3 region has the DNA TGTGCCAGCAGTCCGAGGGGATCTGAAGCTTTCTTT.